This entry features one T cell receptor beta chain sequence. Its antigen is not identified. Clones were read by immunoSEQ multiplex PCR, and TCRdb kept only the in-frame ones, dropping some. The sample has 250,000 to 300,000 clones; about 94% are singletons. The sample is drawn from a study of T cell responses to AZD1222 COVID-19 vaccine. The study's findings and limits: White British donors predominated, females outnumbered males, and clonal diversity was possibly underestimated.

The receptor was isolated from an adult who received the AZD1222 COVID-19 vaccine. Material: peripheral blood, obtained 28 days after the second AZD1222 dose.

CDR3 in amino acids: CASSQGVINTIYF. In DNA, the CDR3 is TGTGCCAGCAGCCAAGGCGTGATAAACACCATATATTTT. V and J are TRBV4-2 and TRBJ1-3; D is ambiguous. Looked up from germline, CDR1 is LGHNA and CDR2 is YNFKEQ. CDR3 length equals 13 residues. The V and J ends lost 1 base and 6 bases respectively, with 7 bases between them.